These 20 T cell receptor beta chains originate from one sample sequenced in a study of cytotoxic CD8 clonotypes in ibrutinib-treated CLL (dated by TCRdb to the early 2020s). The library was prepared using the immunoSEQ multiplex PCR assay. TCRdb provides this immuneACCESS table in a form limited to in-frame rearrangements. Some clones are lacking; in checked studies, under half of them reflect an unresolved V gene, and why the rest are absent is not known. This sample has several thousand clones in its table, and under 85% of those were observed once. The top ten clonotypes cover approximately 5% of the sample. The sample consisted of PBMCs, taken before ibrutinib treatment. These receptors all come from a human donor with chronic lymphocytic leukemia.

This clone was counted only a few times. V usage is TRBV5-5 and J usage is TRBJ2-7, with TRBD2 matching 9 bases. Germline values: CDR1 SGHKS, CDR2 YYEKEE (reference sequence). CDR3 length: 14 residues. With 3 bases clipped from V and 3 bases from J, the junction kept 4 bases outside the gene matches. The CDR3 loop is CASSWLAGNYEQYF. The CDR3 DNA is TGTGCCAGCAGCTGGCTAGCGGGAAACTACGAGCAGTACTTC.

This clone was found once. The V call is TRBV9, the J call TRBJ2-2; 9 nucleotides align to TRBD2. CDR3 length: 17 residues. The trim removed 2 bases at V and 5 bases at J, leaving 10 bases unmatched. CDR1 is SGDLS and CDR2 is YYNGEE in the germline V gene. CDR3 sequence reads: CASSVLSGSRGTGELFF. As DNA, the CDR3 is TGTGCCAGCAGCGTCCTTAGCGGGAGCCGGGGGACCGGGGAGCTGTTTTTT.

This clone was recorded only once. The CDR3 protein is CASSQQGWETQYF. The CDR3 region has the DNA TGTGCCAGCAGTCAACAGGGCTGGGAGACCCAGTACTTC. The chain has TRBV2 and TRBJ2-5; the D gene is possibly TRBD1 (6 bases). The CDR3 covers 13 residues. V was shortened by 5 bases and J by 5 bases, with 12 bases between the two germline ends. The germline CDR1 and CDR2 sequences are SNHLY and FYNNEI.

This sequence joins TRBV11-3 and TRBJ2-1, with a possible D match to TRBD2 (6 bases). Between the trimmed V and J ends, which lost 5 bases and 3 bases, there was a span of 8 bases. The CDR3 length is 13 residues. Germline-derived CDR1 and CDR2 are SGHNT and YENEEA. The CDR3 coding sequence is TGTGCCAGCAGCCCCGGGAGCTACAATGAGCAGTTCTTC. Residues: CASSPGSYNEQFF.

This clone is classed as large. V and J are TRBV7-6 and TRBJ2-7; no firm D call. V gave up 1 base and J gave up 3 bases, with 7 bases separating them. This CDR3 is 13 amino acids long. Germline loops: CDR1 SGHVS, CDR2 FNYEAQ. The CDR3 nucleotides are TGTGCCAGCAGCTTAGGGCCAGACTACGAGCAGTACTTC. The encoded protein is CASSLGPDYEQYF.

The chain joins TRBV7-9 to TRBJ1-1; no clear D gene. CDR1 is SEHNR and CDR2 is FQNEAQ in the germline V gene (reference sequence). V lost 5 bases and J lost 7, with 14 bases in between. The CDR3 spans 13 residues. CDR3: CASSQSGSYEAFF. CDR3 nucleotides: TGTGCCAGCAGCCAAAGCGGAAGTTATGAAGCTTTCTTT.

This chain uses TRBV5-1 with TRBJ1-2; possibly TRBD1 for D (6 bases). Germline-derived CDR1 and CDR2 are SGHRS and YFSETQ. The CDR3 runs 12 residues. With 0 bases removed from V and 7 bases from J, the gap between germline ends came to 7 bases. The DNA of the CDR3 is TGCGCCAGCAGCTTGGACAGGGCTGGCTACACCTTC. It codes for CASSLDRAGYTF.

The chain joins TRBV4-2 to TRBJ2-3; TRBD2 matches at 8 bases. Trimming cost V 0 bases and J 0 bases; bases outside gene matches: 8. Germline CDR1 reads LGHNA; CDR2 reads YNFKEQ. CDR3 length equals 18 residues. DNA of the CDR3: TGTGCCAGCAGCCAAGATTTAACTAGCGGCACTAGCACAGATACGCAGTATTTT. Its protein product is CASSQDLTSGTSTDTQYF.

This chain joins TRBV11-2 and TRBJ1-1, with TRBD1 as a possible D gene (5 bases). The germline V gene has CDR1 SGHAT and CDR2 FQNNGV. Trimming took 5 bases from V and 7 from J, leaving 11 bases between them. The CDR3 sequence is 12 residues long. In nucleotides, the CDR3 is TGTGCCAGCAGCCGCGGGGGGGGTGAAGCTTTCTTT. Translated: CASSRGGGEAFF.

In this sample, this clone turned up a few times. The chain carries TRBV5-4 and TRBJ1-2; 7 bases are a match to TRBD1. Per the germline V gene, CDR1 is SGHNT and CDR2 is YYREEE (reference sequence). This CDR3 contains 15 residues. The V gene end was trimmed by 5 bases and the J gene end by 8 bases; junction bases not matched to a gene: 15. In DNA, the CDR3 is TGTGCCAGCAGACCCGGACAGGAGGACGAAGGAGGCTACACCTTC. It translates to CASRPGQEDEGGYTF.

The V gene is TRBV27, the J gene TRBJ2-5; 7 nucleotides agree with TRBD1. V was clipped by 2 bases and J by 4 bases; unmatched bases: 4. The CDR3 is 14 amino acids. Per germline, CDR1 MNHEY and CDR2 SMNVEV (reference sequence). In DNA, the CDR3 is TGTGCCAGCAGTTTAGGGACAGTGACAGAGACCCAGTACTTC. It is translated as CASSLGTVTETQYF.

This clone was seen only a few times. The J gene is TRBJ2-1, the V gene TRBV7-2; D is unclear. CDR3 length: 14 residues. V was cut by 1 base and J by 4 bases, with 8 bases left in between. Germline values: CDR1 SGHTA, CDR2 FQGNSA. CDR3 coding DNA: TGTGCCAGCAGCTTAGTGTCGTCATACAATGAGCAGTTCTTC. This sequence encodes CASSLVSSYNEQFF.

This chain links TRBV4-1 with TRBJ1-2, with a possible D match to TRBD1 (5 bases). CDR3 length: 14 residues. The V gene lost 1 base and the J gene lost 8 bases, with 14 bases spanning the gap. Germline lookup yields CDR1 MGHRA and CDR2 YSYEKL. The CDR3 loop reads CASSQAQGRGGYTF. The CDR3 DNA follows: TGCGCCAGCAGCCAAGCTCAGGGAAGGGGCGGCTACACCTTC.

In its sample, this clone was seen a few times. The genes are TRBV5-5 and TRBJ2-7; the D gene is possibly TRBD2 (5 bases). CDR3 length: 15 amino acids. In germline, CDR1 is SGHKS, CDR2 YYEKEE (reference sequence). Trimming pared 2 bases from V and 4 bases from J, leaving 16 bases between. The CDR3 loop reads CASSFFEGVRYEQYF. In DNA form, the CDR3 reads TGTGCCAGCAGCTTTTTCGAGGGAGTTCGTTACGAGCAGTACTTC. Together with reference TRBV5-5 and TRBJ2-7, the CDR3 gives the full variable domain: DAGVTQSPTHLIKTRGQQVTLRCSPISGHKSVSWYQQVLGQGPQFIFQYYEKEERGRGNFPDRFSARQFPNYSSELNVNALLLGDSALYLCASSFFEGVRYEQYFGPGTRLTVT.

The V gene is TRBV11-2, the J gene TRBJ2-7, with D tentatively TRBD1 (5 bases). With 5 bases removed from V and 2 bases from J, the gap between germline ends came to 16 bases. The CDR3 sequence is 15 residues long. CDR1 and CDR2 from the germline V gene are SGHAT and FQNNGV. This chain's CDR3 is CASSPDSLLTYEQYF. The DNA for the CDR3 is TGTGCCAGCAGCCCCGACAGTCTCCTTACCTACGAGCAGTACTTC.

V and J are TRBV18 and TRBJ2-5; possibly TRBD2 for D (6 bases). The CDR3 loop spans 14 amino acids. Trimming took off 8 bases at V and 1 base at J, with 14 bases between the two ends. From germline, CDR1 is KGHSH and CDR2 LQKENI. The CDR3 loop is CASRSSGSQETQYF. CDR3 sequence (DNA): TGTGCCAGCCGGAGTAGCGGTTCCCAAGAGACCCAGTACTTC.

This clone was observed a handful of times. The chain combines TRBV7-6 with TRBJ1-2, with D maybe TRBD1 (5 bases). Between the trimmed V and J ends, which lost 4 bases and 7 bases, there was a span of 10 bases. This CDR3 has 12 amino acids. The germline V gene has CDR1 SGHVS and CDR2 FNYEAQ. The CDR3 loop reads CASSSGGSGYTF. For the CDR3, the DNA is TGTGCCAGCAGCTCCGGGGGAAGTGGCTACACCTTC. Full variable domain (missing parts from reference TRBV7-6 and TRBJ1-2): GAGVSQSPRYKVTKRGQDVALRCDPISGHVSLYWYRQALGQGPEFLTYFNYEAQQDKSGLPNDRFSAERPEGSISTLTIQRTEQRDSAMYRCASSSGGSGYTFGSGTRLTVV.

This clone was observed a handful of times. The chain links TRBV7-9 to TRBJ1-1; TRBD1 aligns across 7 bases. The CDR3 totals 13 residues. CDR1 is SEHNR and CDR2 is FQNEAQ in the germline V gene (reference sequence). V lost 5 bases to trimming and J lost 7 bases; unmatched junction nucleotides: 7. The CDR3 DNA reads TGTGCCAGCAGCCTAACAGGGGACCTTGAAGCTTTCTTT. This codes for CASSLTGDLEAFF.

The rearrangement links TRBV4-1 to TRBJ2-7; D gene uncertain. Germline V gives CDR1 MGHRA, CDR2 YSYEKL. This CDR3 region has 16 residues. V was clipped by 5 bases and J by 2 bases, with 19 bases between them. CDR3 nucleotide sequence: TGCGCCAGCAGCAACAGAGGTAGTACAGTGACCTACGAGCAGTACTTC. This encodes CASSNRGSTVTYEQYF.

The chain couples TRBV15 to TRBJ2-2; tentative D call: TRBD1 (5 bases). Trimming took off 0 bases at V and 4 bases at J, with 21 bases between the two ends. There are 19 residues in the CDR3. Germline CDR1 reads LNHNV; CDR2 reads YYDKDF (reference sequence). The CDR3 region has the DNA TGTGCCACCAGCAGAGAGGCCCCAGGGTGGACAACGGGCACCGGGGAGCTGTTTTTT. It encodes CATSREAPGWTTGTGELFF.